This is a list of T cell receptor beta chains from one sample in a study of T cells in Graves' hyperthyroidism and ophthalmopathy. TCRdb re-derived calls from the multiplex PCR reads in MiXCR, one entry per CDR3 protein. The sample includes roughly 630,000 distinct CDR3 sequences, less than 20% of them seen just once. The specimen sequenced was blood. The receptors were sampled from a woman in her twenties or thirties with Graves' hyperthyroidism. CDR3s include the opening cysteine and the closing phenylalanine or tryptophan.

j_call: TRBJ2-1
v_call: TRBV6-5
cdr3_aa: CASSYRVVGVAYNEQFF

j_call: TRBJ1-3
v_call: TRBV15
cdr3_aa: CATSKGQGAYTIYF

j_call: TRBJ2-2
v_call: TRBV5-1
cdr3_aa: CASSSGAFNTGELFF

j_call: TRBJ2-7
v_call: TRBV7-9
cdr3_aa: CASNLYTGRTSGRYEQYF

j_call: TRBJ2-7
v_call: TRBV11-3
cdr3_aa: CASSDQGGEQYF

j_call: TRBJ1-2
v_call: TRBV6-5
cdr3_aa: CASSYRSRGGAHTF

j_call: TRBJ2-4
v_call: TRBV19
cdr3_aa: CASSKAGGVNIQYF

j_call: TRBJ2-5
v_call: TRBV20-1
cdr3_aa: CSAGLEETQYF

j_call: TRBJ1-2
v_call: TRBV29-1
cdr3_aa: CSVEDPPQGAGYTF

j_call: TRBJ2-1
v_call: TRBV27
cdr3_aa: CASSQGLAVNEQFF

j_call: TRBJ2-1
v_call: TRBV27
cdr3_aa: CASSLFQDLSYNEQFF

j_call: TRBJ2-7
v_call: TRBV20-1
cdr3_aa: CSASLLESSYEQYF

j_call: TRBJ2-7
v_call: TRBV12-5
cdr3_aa: CASAQYYEQYF

j_call: TRBJ2-7
v_call: TRBV5-1
cdr3_aa: CASSLGTSGTFDEQYF

j_call: TRBJ2-1
v_call: TRBV12-3/TRBV12-4
cdr3_aa: CASSLGLVDEQFF

j_call: TRBJ2-3
v_call: TRBV20-1
cdr3_aa: CSADGTSGMTDTQYF

j_call: TRBJ1-2
v_call: TRBV5-5
cdr3_aa: CASSLDPLGLYGYTF

j_call: TRBJ1-2
v_call: TRBV11-2
cdr3_aa: CASSERFGEDYGYTF

j_call: TRBJ2-5
v_call: TRBV7-8
cdr3_aa: CASLGQQETQYF

j_call: TRBJ2-3
v_call: TRBV9
cdr3_aa: CASSVGLGGFAGTQYF

j_call: TRBJ2-7
v_call: TRBV7-3
cdr3_aa: CASSLYGEAEQYF

j_call: TRBJ2-7
v_call: TRBV30
cdr3_aa: CAWSVGTAYEQYF

j_call: TRBJ2-4
v_call: TRBV6-1
cdr3_aa: CASSEAVDFPAKNIQYF

j_call: TRBJ2-7
v_call: TRBV6-1
cdr3_aa: CASRLNGRGVYEQYF

j_call: TRBJ2-1
v_call: TRBV3-1
cdr3_aa: CASSQDSGGGSEQFF

j_call: TRBJ2-7
v_call: TRBV28
cdr3_aa: CASSTKFRDRELYEQYF

j_call: TRBJ1-5
v_call: TRBV6-2/TRBV6-3
cdr3_aa: CASSYGGGVSNQPQHF

j_call: TRBJ1-1
v_call: TRBV12-3/TRBV12-4
cdr3_aa: CASSLTQGTEAFF

j_call: TRBJ2-5
v_call: TRBV6-2/TRBV6-3
cdr3_aa: CASSYGASGLGGETQYF

j_call: TRBJ1-3
v_call: TRBV5-1
cdr3_aa: CASMGQGLSGNTIYF

j_call: TRBJ2-3
v_call: TRBV10-2
cdr3_aa: CASRNPGTDTQYF

j_call: TRBJ1-2
v_call: TRBV30
cdr3_aa: CAWSVRLDRRPNYGYTF

j_call: TRBJ2-4
v_call: TRBV7-2
cdr3_aa: CASSREGGMGAKNIQYF

j_call: TRBJ1-1
v_call: TRBV30
cdr3_aa: CAWSTTIMNTEAFF

j_call: TRBJ2-3
v_call: TRBV7-3
cdr3_aa: CASSWGLGAGSTDTQYF

j_call: TRBJ2-1
v_call: TRBV7-2
cdr3_aa: CASSLIAGGLGPEQFF

j_call: TRBJ2-2
v_call: TRBV2
cdr3_aa: CASSERLAGVTGELFF

j_call: TRBJ2-1
v_call: TRBV5-1
cdr3_aa: CASSWLQGNEQFF

j_call: TRBJ2-1
v_call: TRBV19
cdr3_aa: CASSMGTLNEQFF

j_call: TRBJ2-2
v_call: TRBV30
cdr3_aa: CAWSGPDGRGDTGELFF

j_call: TRBJ2-1
v_call: TRBV3-1
cdr3_aa: CASSPRRAEQFF

j_call: TRBJ1-1
v_call: TRBV3-1
cdr3_aa: CASSQAGDRMNTEAFF

j_call: TRBJ2-3
v_call: TRBV5-6
cdr3_aa: CASGGAGTQYF

j_call: TRBJ2-1
v_call: TRBV4-2
cdr3_aa: CASSRINEQFF

j_call: TRBJ1-2
v_call: TRBV7-9
cdr3_aa: CASSSPGSYYGYTF

j_call: TRBJ2-7
v_call: TRBV5-1
cdr3_aa: CASSLTNPLYEQYF